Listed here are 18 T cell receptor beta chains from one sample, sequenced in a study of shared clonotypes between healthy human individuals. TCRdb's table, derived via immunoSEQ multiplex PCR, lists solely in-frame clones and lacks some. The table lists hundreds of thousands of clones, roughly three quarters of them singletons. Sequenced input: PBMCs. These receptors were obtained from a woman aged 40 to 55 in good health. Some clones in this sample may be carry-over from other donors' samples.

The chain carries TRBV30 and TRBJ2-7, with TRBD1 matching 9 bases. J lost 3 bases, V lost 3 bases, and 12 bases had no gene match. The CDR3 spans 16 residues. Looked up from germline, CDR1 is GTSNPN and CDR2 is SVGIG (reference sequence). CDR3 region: CAWRQVPRQGDYEQYF. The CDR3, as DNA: TGTGCCTGGAGACAAGTCCCGCGACAGGGGGACTACGAGCAGTACTTC.

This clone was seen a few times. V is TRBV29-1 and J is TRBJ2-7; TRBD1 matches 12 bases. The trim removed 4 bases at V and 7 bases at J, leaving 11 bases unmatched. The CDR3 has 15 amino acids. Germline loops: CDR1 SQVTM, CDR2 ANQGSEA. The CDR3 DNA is TGCAGCGTTGTAGGTTTGGGACAGGGGGCTGATGAGCAGTACTTC. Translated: CSVVGLGQGADEQYF.

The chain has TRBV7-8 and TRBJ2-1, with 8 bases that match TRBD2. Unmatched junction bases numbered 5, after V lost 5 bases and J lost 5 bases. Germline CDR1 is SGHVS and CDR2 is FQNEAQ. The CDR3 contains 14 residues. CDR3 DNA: TGTGCCAGCAGCATTAGCGGGATTAACAATGAGCAGTTCTTC. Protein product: CASSISGINNEQFF.

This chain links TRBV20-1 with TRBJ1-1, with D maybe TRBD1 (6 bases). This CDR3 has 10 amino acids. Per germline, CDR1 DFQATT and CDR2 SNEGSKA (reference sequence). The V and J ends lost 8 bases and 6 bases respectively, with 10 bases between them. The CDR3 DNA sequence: TGCAGTCCCAGGGGCCCTGAAGCTTTCTTT. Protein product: CSPRGPEAFF.

CDR3 bases: TGCGCCAGCAGCCCCGGACAGGCAAGGACCTACGAGCAGTACTTC. The encoded protein is CASSPGQARTYEQYF. The gene calls are TRBV5-1 and TRBJ2-7, with 7 bases aligning to TRBD1. Germline loops: CDR1 SGHRS, CDR2 YFSETQ. The CDR3 spans 15 residues. The V segment lost 4 bases and the J segment 2 bases; nucleotides outside the gene matches: 9. The full variable domain, rest sourced from reference TRBV5-1 and TRBJ2-7, is KAGVTQTPRYLIKTRGQQVTLSCSPISGHRSVSWYQQTPGQGLQFLFEYFSETQRNKGNFPGRFSGRQFSNSRSEMNVSTLELGDSALYLCASSPGQARTYEQYFGPGTRLTVT.

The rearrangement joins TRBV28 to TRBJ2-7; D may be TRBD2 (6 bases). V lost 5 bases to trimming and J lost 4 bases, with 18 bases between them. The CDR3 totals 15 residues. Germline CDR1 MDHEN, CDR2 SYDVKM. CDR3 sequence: CASSAPPGRSYEQYF. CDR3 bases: TGTGCCAGCAGTGCCCCGCCAGGGAGGAGTTACGAGCAGTACTTC.

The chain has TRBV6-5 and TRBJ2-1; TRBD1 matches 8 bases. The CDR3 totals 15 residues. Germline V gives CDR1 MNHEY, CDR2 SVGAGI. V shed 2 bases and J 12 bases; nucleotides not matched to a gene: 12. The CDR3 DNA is TGTGCCAGCAGTTACGGGCAGGGGGCTCGTTCTGGGCAGTTCTTC. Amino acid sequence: CASSYGQGARSGQFF.

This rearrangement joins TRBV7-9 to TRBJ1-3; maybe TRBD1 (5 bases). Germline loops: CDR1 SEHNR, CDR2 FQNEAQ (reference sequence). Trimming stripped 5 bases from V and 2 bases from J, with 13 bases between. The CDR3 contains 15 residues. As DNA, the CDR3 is TGTGCCAGCAGCGCCACGTCGGGGGCTGGAAACACCATATATTTT. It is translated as CASSATSGAGNTIYF.

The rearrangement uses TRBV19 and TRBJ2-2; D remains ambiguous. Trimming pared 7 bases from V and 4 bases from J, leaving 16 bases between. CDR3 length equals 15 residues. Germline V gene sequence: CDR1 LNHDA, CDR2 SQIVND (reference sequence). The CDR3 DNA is TGTGCCAGTACCCCACTGGCTCGCCCCACCGGGGAGCTGTTTTTT. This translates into CASTPLARPTGELFF.

This chain's CDR3 is CASSPGTGGPYEQYF. CDR3 DNA sequence: TGTGCCAGCTCACCCGGGACAGGGGGTCCCTACGAGCAGTACTTC. The chain has TRBV18 and TRBJ2-7; 11 bases agree with TRBD1. Germline V lookup: CDR1 KGHSH, CDR2 LQKENI. This CDR3 contains 15 residues. Losses at the gene ends were 3 bases for V and 2 bases for J; bases not matched to a gene: 3.

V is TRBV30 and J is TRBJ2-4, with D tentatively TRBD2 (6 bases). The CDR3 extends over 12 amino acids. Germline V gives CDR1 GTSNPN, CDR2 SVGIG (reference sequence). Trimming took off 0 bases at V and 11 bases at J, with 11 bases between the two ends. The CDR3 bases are TGTGCCTGGAGTGTCGGGGGTTACGTTCAGTACTTC. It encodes CAWSVGGYVQYF.

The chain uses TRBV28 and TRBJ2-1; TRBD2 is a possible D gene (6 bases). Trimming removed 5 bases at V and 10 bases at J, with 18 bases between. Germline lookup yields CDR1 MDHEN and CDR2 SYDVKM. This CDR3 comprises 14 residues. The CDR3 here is CASSISGSLWEQFF. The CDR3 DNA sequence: TGTGCCAGCAGTATCTCCGGGAGTCTATGGGAGCAGTTCTTC.

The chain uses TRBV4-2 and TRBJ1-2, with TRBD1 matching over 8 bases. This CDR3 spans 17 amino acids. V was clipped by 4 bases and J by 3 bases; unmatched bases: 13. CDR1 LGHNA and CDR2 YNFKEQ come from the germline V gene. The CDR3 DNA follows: TGTGCCAGCAGCCCCCGCCCATCAGGGGGCAGTGACTATGGCTACACCTTC. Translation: CASSPRPSGGSDYGYTF.

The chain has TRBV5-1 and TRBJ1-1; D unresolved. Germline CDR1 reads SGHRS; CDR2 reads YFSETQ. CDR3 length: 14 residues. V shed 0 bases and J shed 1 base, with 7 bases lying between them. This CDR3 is CASSLASQNTEAFF. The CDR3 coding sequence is TGCGCCAGCAGCTTGGCCTCACAGAACACTGAAGCTTTCTTT.

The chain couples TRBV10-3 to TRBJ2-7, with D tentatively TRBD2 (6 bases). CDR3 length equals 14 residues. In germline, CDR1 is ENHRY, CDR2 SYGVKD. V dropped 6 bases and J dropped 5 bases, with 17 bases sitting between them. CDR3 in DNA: TGTGCCATCAGAGCCGGGGCTACGGGAGACGAGCAGTACTTC. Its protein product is CAIRAGATGDEQYF.

The CDR3 region has the DNA TGTGCCAGTTTGTTCTTTCCGGGCACCGGGGAGCTGTTTTTT. It codes for CASLFFPGTGELFF. The chain recombines TRBV2 with TRBJ2-2; D gene uncertain. The CDR3 has 14 residues. Germline loops: CDR1 SNHLY, CDR2 FYNNEI. V was clipped by 9 bases and J by 4 bases, with 15 bases between them.

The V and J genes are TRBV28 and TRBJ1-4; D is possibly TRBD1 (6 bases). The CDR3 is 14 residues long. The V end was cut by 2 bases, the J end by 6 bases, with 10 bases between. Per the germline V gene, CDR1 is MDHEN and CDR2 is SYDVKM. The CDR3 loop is CASSLAGAHEKLFF. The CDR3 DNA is TGTGCCAGCAGTTTAGCAGGGGCACATGAAAAACTGTTTTTT.

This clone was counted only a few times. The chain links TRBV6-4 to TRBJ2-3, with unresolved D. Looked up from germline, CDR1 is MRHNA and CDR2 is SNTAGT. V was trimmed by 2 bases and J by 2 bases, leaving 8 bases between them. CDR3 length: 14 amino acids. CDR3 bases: TGTGCCAGCAGTGACAGTGGAGTCACAGATACGCAGTATTTT. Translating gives CASSDSGVTDTQYF.